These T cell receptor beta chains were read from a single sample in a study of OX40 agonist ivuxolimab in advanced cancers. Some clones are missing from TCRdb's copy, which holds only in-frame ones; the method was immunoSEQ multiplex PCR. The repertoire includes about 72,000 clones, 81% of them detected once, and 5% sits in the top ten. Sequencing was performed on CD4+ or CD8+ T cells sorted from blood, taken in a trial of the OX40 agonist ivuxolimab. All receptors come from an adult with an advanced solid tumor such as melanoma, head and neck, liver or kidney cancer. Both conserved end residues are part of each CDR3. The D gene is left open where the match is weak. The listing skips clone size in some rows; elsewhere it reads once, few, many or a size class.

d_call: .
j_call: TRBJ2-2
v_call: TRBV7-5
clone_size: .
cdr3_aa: CASSPGQGEELFF
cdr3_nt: TGTGCCAGCAGCCCGGGACAGGGAGAGGAGCTGTTTTTT

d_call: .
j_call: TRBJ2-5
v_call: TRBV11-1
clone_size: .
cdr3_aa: CASSSGQFRETQYF
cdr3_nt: TGTGCCAGCAGCTCTGGACAGTTTCGAGAGACCCAGTACTTC

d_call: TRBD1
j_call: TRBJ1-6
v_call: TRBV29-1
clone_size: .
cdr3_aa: CSVSQGARGSSPLHF
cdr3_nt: TGCAGCGTTTCTCAGGGGGCGCGGGGGTCATCACCCCTCCACTTT

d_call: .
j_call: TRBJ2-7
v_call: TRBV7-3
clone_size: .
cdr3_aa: CASCPGGGGPYEQYF
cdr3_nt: TGTGCCAGCTGCCCTGGAGGAGGGGGCCCCTACGAGCAGTACTTC

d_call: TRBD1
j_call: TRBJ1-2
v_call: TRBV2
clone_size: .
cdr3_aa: CASSEWRQGAEGGYTF
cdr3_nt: TGTGCCAGCAGTGAGTGGAGACAGGGGGCGGAAGGCGGCTACACCTTC

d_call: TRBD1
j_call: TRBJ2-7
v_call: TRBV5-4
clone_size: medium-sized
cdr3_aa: CASSLARDRVREQYF
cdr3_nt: TGTGCCAGCAGCTTGGCCCGGGACAGGGTCCGCGAGCAGTACTTC

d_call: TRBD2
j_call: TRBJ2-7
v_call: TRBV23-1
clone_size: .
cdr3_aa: CASSPGGGALYEQYF
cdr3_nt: TGCGCCAGCAGCCCCGGGGGGGGCGCCTTATACGAGCAGTACTTC

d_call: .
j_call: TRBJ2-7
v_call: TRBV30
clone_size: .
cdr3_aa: CAWSVTTHYEQYF
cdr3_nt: TGTGCCTGGAGTGTAACTACGCACTACGAGCAGTACTTC

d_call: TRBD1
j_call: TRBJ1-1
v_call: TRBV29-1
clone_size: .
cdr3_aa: CSVSSRDRGRITEAFF
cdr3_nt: TGCAGCGTTTCCAGCCGGGACAGGGGGCGAATCACTGAAGCTTTCTTT

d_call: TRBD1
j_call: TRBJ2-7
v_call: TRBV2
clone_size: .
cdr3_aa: CASSESGTGAPQYF
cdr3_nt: TGTGCCAGCAGTGAGAGCGGGACAGGGGCTCCCCAGTACTTC

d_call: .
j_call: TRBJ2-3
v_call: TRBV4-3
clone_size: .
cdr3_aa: CASSRRAVTDTQYF
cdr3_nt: TGCGCCAGCAGCCGGCGAGCGGTGACAGATACGCAGTATTTT

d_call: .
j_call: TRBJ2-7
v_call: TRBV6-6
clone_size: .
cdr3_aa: CASSLESEQYF
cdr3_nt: TGTGCCAGCAGTTTGGAGTCCGAGCAGTACTTC

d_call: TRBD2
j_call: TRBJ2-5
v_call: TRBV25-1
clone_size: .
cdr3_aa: CASSVSGRLQETQYF
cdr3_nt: TGTGCCAGCAGTGTTAGCGGGAGGCTCCAAGAGACCCAGTACTTC

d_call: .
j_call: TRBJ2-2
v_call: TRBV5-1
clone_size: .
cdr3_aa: CASRLEQGAGELFF
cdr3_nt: TGCGCCAGCAGACTCGAACAGGGTGCCGGGGAGCTGTTTTTT

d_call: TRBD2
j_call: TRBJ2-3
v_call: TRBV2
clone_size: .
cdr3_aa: CASSEAGRVSTDTQYF
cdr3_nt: TGTGCCAGCAGTGAAGCTGGGAGGGTCTCCACAGATACGCAGTATTTT

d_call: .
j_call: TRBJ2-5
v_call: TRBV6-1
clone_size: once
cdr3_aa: CASSDLWTKETQYF
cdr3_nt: TGTGCCAGCAGTGATCTGTGGACTAAAGAGACCCAGTACTTC

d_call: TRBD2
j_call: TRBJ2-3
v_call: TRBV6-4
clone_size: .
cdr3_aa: CASSSSTSGDTDTQYF
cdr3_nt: TGTGCCAGCAGTTCGTCGACTAGCGGGGATACAGATACGCAGTATTTT

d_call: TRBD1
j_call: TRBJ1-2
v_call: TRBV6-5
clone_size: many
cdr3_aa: CASSYLDRVDGYTF
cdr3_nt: TGTGCCAGCAGTTACCTTGACAGGGTCGATGGCTACACCTTC

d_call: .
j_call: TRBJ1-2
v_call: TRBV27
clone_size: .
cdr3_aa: CASSLQGSYGYTF
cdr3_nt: TGTGCCAGCAGTTTACAGGGGAGCTATGGCTACACCTTC

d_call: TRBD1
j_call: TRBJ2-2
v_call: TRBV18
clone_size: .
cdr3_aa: CASSPRTGLVELFF
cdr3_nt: TGTGCCAGCTCCCCTCGGACAGGGTTGGTGGAGCTGTTTTTT

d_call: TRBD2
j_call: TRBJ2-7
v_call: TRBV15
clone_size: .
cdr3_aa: CATSMGLAGAYEQYF
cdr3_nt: TGTGCCACCAGCATGGGACTAGCGGGAGCCTACGAGCAGTACTTC

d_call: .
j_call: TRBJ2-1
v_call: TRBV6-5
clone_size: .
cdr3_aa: CASSYRLAGNEQFF
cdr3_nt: TGTGCCAGCAGTTACCGCCTAGCAGGCAATGAGCAGTTCTTC

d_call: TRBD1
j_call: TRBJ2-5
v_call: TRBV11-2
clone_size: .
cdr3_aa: CASSLDHSDQGAGETQYF
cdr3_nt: TGTGCCAGCAGCTTAGATCATTCCGATCAGGGGGCCGGCGAGACCCAGTACTTC

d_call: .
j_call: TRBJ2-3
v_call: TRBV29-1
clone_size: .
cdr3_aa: CSVARLGTDTQYF
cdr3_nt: TGCAGCGTTGCAAGGTTGGGCACAGATACGCAGTATTTT

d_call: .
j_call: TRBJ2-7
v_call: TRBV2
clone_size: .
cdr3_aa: CASKQSYRGSSYEQYF
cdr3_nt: TGTGCCAGCAAACAAAGCTATCGAGGGAGCTCCTACGAGCAGTACTTC

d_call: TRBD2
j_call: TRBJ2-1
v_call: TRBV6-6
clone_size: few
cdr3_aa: CASSSGTSDPEQFF
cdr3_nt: TGTGCCAGCAGTTCCGGGACTAGCGATCCTGAGCAGTTCTTC

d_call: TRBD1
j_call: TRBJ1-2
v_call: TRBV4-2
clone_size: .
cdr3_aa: CASSPDRGYGYTF
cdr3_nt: TGTGCCAGCAGCCCAGACAGGGGCTATGGCTACACCTTC

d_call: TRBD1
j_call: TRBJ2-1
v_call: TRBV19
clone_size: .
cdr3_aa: CASSQPGQGASVEQFF
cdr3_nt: TGTGCCAGTAGTCAACCGGGACAGGGGGCGTCAGTTGAGCAGTTCTTC

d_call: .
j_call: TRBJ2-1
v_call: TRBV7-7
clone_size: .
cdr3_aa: CASSETAAYYNEQFF
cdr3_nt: TGTGCCAGCAGCGAAACAGCCGCCTATTACAATGAGCAGTTCTTC

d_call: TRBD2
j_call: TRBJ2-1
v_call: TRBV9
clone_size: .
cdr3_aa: CASSADRDYSHNEQFF
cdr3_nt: TGTGCCAGCAGCGCAGACCGGGACTACAGTCACAATGAGCAGTTCTTC

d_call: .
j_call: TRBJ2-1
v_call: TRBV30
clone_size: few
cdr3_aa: CAWDQTEISYNEQFF
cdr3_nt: TGTGCCTGGGACCAGACAGAAATTTCCTACAATGAGCAGTTCTTC

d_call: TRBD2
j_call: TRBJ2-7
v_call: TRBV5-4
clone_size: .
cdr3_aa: CASSRPGGSYEQYF
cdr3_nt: TGTGCCAGCAGCCGACCCGGGGGGTCCTACGAGCAGTACTTC

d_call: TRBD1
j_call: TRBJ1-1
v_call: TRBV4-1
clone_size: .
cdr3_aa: CASSHFRGLAEAFF
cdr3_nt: TGCGCCAGCAGCCATTTCAGGGGGCTGGCTGAAGCTTTCTTT

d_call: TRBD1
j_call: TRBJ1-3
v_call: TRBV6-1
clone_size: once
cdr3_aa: CASSKDRGVGNTIYF
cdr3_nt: TGTGCCAGCAGTAAAGACAGGGGTGTTGGAAACACCATATATTTT

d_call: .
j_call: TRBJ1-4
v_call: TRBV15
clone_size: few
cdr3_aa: CATRRELGEGEEKLFF
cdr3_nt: TGTGCCACCAGGAGAGAGTTAGGCGAGGGGGAGGAAAAACTGTTTTTT

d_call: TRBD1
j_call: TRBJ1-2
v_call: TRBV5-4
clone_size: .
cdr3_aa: CASSQPGQETYGYTF
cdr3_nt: TGTGCCAGCAGCCAACCGGGACAGGAGACCTATGGCTACACCTTC

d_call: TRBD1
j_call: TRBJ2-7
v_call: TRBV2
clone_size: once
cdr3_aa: CATRVQGVSYEQYF
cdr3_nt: TGTGCCACCAGAGTACAGGGGGTTTCCTACGAGCAGTACTTC

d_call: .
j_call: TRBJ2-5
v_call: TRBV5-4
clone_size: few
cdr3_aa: CASSLDLAVQETQYF
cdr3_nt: TGTGCCAGCAGCCTGGATCTCGCCGTCCAAGAGACCCAGTACTTC

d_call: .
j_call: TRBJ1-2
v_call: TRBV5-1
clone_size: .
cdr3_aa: CASSLGLGDGDGYTF
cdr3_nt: TGCGCCAGCAGCTTGGGTCTCGGGGATGGGGATGGCTACACCTTC

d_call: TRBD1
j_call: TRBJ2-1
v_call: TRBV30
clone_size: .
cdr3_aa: CACTRGSYNEQFF
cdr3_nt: TGTGCCTGCACCAGGGGGTCCTACAATGAGCAGTTCTTC

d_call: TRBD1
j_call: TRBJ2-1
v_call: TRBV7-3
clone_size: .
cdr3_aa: CASSRTGAGNNEQFF
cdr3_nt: TGTGCCAGCAGCCGAACAGGGGCCGGGAACAATGAGCAGTTCTTC

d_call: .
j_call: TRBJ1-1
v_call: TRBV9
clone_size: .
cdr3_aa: CASSVAGTNTEAFF
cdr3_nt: TGTGCCAGCAGCGTCGCTGGGACTAACACTGAAGCTTTCTTT

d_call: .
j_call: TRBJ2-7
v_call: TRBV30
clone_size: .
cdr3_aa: CAWSVLGTSTYEQYF
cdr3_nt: TGTGCCTGGAGTGTATTGGGGACGTCCACCTACGAGCAGTACTTC

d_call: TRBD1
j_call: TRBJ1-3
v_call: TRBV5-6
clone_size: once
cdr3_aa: CASSRTGAGNTIYF
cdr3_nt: TGTGCCAGCAGCCGGACAGGGGCTGGAAACACCATATATTTT

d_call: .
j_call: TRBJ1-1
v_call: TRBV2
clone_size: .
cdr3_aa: CASRVNTEAFF
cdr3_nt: TGTGCCAGCAGAGTGAACACTGAAGCTTTCTTT

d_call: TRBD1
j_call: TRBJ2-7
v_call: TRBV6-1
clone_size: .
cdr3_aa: CASRDRGPSYEQYF
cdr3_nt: TGTGCCAGCAGGGACAGGGGGCCGTCCTACGAGCAGTACTTC

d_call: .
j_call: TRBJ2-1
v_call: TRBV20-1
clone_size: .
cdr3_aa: CSASSERKQFF
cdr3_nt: TGCAGTGCTAGTTCGGAGCGGAAACAGTTCTTC

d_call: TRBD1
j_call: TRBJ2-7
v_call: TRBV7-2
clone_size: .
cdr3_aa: CASSPIPRTGSSYEQYF
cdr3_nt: TGTGCCAGCAGCCCCATCCCCAGGACAGGAAGCTCCTACGAGCAGTACTTC

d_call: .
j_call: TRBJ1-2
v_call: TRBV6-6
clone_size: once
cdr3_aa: CASSYFTQAANYGYTF
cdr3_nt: TGTGCCAGCAGTTACTTTACCCAGGCAGCTAACTATGGCTACACCTTC

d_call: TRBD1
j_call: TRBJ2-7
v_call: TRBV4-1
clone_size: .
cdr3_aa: CASSLTVETGGTYEQYF
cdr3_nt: TGCGCCAGCAGCCTAACGGTAGAGACAGGGGGAACCTACGAGCAGTACTTC

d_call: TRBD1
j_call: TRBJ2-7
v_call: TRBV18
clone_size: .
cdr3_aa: CASAWTGGAGSHYEQYF
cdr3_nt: TGTGCCAGCGCATGGACAGGGGGCGCAGGGAGTCACTACGAGCAGTACTTC

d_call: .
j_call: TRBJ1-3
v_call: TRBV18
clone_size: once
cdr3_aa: CASSPDGGYGNTIYF
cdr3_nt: TGTGCCAGCTCACCGGATGGTGGGTACGGAAACACCATATATTTT

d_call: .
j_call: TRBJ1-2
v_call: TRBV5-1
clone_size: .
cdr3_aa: CASSLVDSKHGYTF
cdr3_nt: TGCGCCAGCAGCTTGGTGGACAGTAAGCATGGCTACACCTTC

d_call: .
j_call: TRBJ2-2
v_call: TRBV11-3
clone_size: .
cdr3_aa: CASSLNQREPFTGELFF
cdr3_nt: TGTGCCAGCAGCCTTAACCAGCGCGAACCATTCACCGGGGAGCTGTTTTTT

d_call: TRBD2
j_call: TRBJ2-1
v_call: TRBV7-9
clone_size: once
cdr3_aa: CASSLRTSGSIAYNEQFF
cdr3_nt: TGTGCCAGCAGCCTACGGACTAGCGGGAGTATAGCCTACAATGAGCAGTTCTTC

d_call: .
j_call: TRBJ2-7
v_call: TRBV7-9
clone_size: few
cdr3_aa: CASSLDRKGYEQYF
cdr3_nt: TGTGCCAGCAGCTTAGATAGGAAGGGGTACGAGCAGTACTTC

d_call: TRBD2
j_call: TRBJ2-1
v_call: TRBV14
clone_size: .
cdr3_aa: CASSRGTSGYNEQFF
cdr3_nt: TGTGCCAGCAGCCGGGGGACTAGCGGATACAATGAGCAGTTCTTC